The clone carrying this TCR beta chain was seen a single time. This specimen comes from a study of control samples from healthy donors and cancer patients. The assay was immunoSEQ multiplex PCR, and TCRdb's table has in-frame clones only and misses some. The sample has some 3,300 clones; about 72% are singletons. Trimming took 3 bases from V and 2 from J, leaving 14 bases between them. Germline assignment: CDR1 MGHRA and CDR2 YSYEKL. This CDR3 spans 15 amino acids. This clonotype originated in a female donor with melanoma. Source material: formalin-fixed, paraffin-embedded tissue. The chain recombines TRBV4-1 with TRBJ2-7; D possibly corresponds to TRBD1 (6 bases). The CDR3 DNA sequence: TGCGCCAGCAGCCACCAGACAGGCCCAACCTACGAGCAGTACTTC. Translation: CASSHQTGPTYEQYF.